Each of the 4 T cell receptor beta chains below was sequenced from the same sample in a study of T-cell reconstitution after alpha-beta-depleted transplantation in children. As it was prepared, the TCRbeta library received unique molecular identifiers. MiXCR was run by TCRdb on the PCR reads, yielding one entry per CDR3 protein. Of around 90,000 distinct CDR3 sequences listed, 15% to 17% are singletons. Sequencing was performed on PBMCs, mostly from graft donor cells, taken 180 days after TCRalphabeta/CD19-depleted stem cell transplant. The source is a male patient between 2 and 9 years old who had a stem cell transplant for acute lymphoblastic leukemia, so the T cells may come from the graft donor.

J is TRBJ2-1 and V is TRBV9, with a weak D call TRBD2 (5 bases). Germline assignment: CDR1 SGDLS and CDR2 YYNGEE. This CDR3 comprises 13 residues. The V end was cut by 4 bases, the J end by 9 bases, with 14 bases between. The CDR3 region has the DNA TGTGCCAGCAGCTCGAATCGGGGTGGTGAGCAGTTCTTC. This sequence encodes CASSSNRGGEQFF.

This clonotype came up a few times. This sequence joins TRBV20-1 and TRBJ2-1; D possibly matches TRBD1 or TRBD2 (5 bases each). Trimming left V 1 base short and J 3 bases short, with 13 bases between. This CDR3 is 15 amino acids long. Germline V lookup: CDR1 DFQATT, CDR2 SNEGSKA (reference sequence). The CDR3: CSARAGTQIYNEQFF. The CDR3 bases are TGCAGTGCTAGAGCCGGGACCCAGATCTACAATGAGCAGTTCTTC.

This clonotype has only a few counts. The chain uses TRBV7-9 and TRBJ2-7, with a possible D match to TRBD2 (5 bases). The V and J ends lost 4 bases and 4 bases respectively, with 20 bases between them. This CDR3 is 16 amino acids long. Germline CDR1 reads SEHNR; CDR2 reads FQNEAQ (reference sequence). CDR3 loop: CASSSGSWLRGYEQYF. The CDR3 DNA reads TGTGCCAGCAGCTCCGGTAGCTGGCTCCGAGGGTACGAGCAGTACTTC.

The chain couples TRBV7-6 to TRBJ2-2; D is possibly TRBD2 (6 bases). V lost 5 bases to trimming and J lost 2 bases, with 12 bases between them. The CDR3 totals 15 residues. Germline CDR1 is SGHVS and CDR2 is FNYEAQ. CDR3 coding DNA: TGTGCCAGCAGCCGCGCGGGGCACAACACCGGGGAGCTGTTTTTT. Translating gives CASSRAGHNTGELFF.